This is a list of T cell receptor beta chains from one sample in a study of blood T cell repertoires in COVID-19. Generated by immunoSEQ multiplex PCR, the TCRdb table keeps only in-frame clones and is missing some. Here the sample spans about 670,000 clones, approximately 90% being singletons. Sequencing was carried out using peripheral blood. The receptors were gathered from a woman aged 18-29 years with acute or convalescent COVID-19. CDR3s include the opening cysteine and the closing phenylalanine or tryptophan. Fields, in order: D gene, J gene, V gene, clone size, CDR3 DNA, CDR3 protein. D genes are given only for firm matches. Clone size appears in some rows only: once, few, many, or a class for an expanded clone.

d_gene: TRBD2
j_gene: TRBJ2-3
v_gene: TRBV10-3
abundance: once
CDR3nt: TGTGCCAGCGGACTAGCGGGGGGGGTTAGCACAGATACGCAGTATTTT
CDR3aa: CASGLAGGVSTDTQYF

d_gene: TRBD1
j_gene: TRBJ1-5
v_gene: TRBV2
abundance: NA
CDR3nt: TGTGCCAGCCGTGGGACAGCCAGCAATCAGCCCCAGCATTTT
CDR3aa: CASRGTASNQPQHF

d_gene: NA
j_gene: TRBJ2-7
v_gene: TRBV10-3
abundance: NA
CDR3nt: TGTGCCATCACGAATGACAGGAGCTCCTACGAGCAGTACTTC
CDR3aa: CAITNDRSSYEQYF

d_gene: TRBD1
j_gene: TRBJ1-2
v_gene: TRBV29-1
abundance: NA
CDR3nt: TGCAGCCTCGAGGGAGACAGGGGAGGTGGCTACACCTTC
CDR3aa: CSLEGDRGGGYTF

d_gene: NA
j_gene: TRBJ1-4
v_gene: TRBV30
abundance: NA
CDR3nt: TGTGCCTGGAGTGGGTCAGGAGGGTTTGTCGGAAAACTGTTTTTT
CDR3aa: CAWSGSGGFVGKLFF

d_gene: NA
j_gene: TRBJ1-2
v_gene: TRBV2
abundance: NA
CDR3nt: TGTGCCAGCAGGGAGCCAAACTATGGCTACACCTTC
CDR3aa: CASREPNYGYTF

d_gene: NA
j_gene: TRBJ1-1
v_gene: TRBV7-8
abundance: NA
CDR3nt: TGTGCCAGCAGCTTAGCGGCCGTCTTGAACACTGAAGCTTTCTTT
CDR3aa: CASSLAAVLNTEAFF

d_gene: NA
j_gene: TRBJ1-3
v_gene: TRBV6-2/TRBV6-3
abundance: NA
CDR3nt: TGTGCCAGCAGTTATGACGGGGGGGCCAGTGGAAACACCATATATTTT
CDR3aa: CASSYDGGASGNTIYF

d_gene: NA
j_gene: TRBJ2-5
v_gene: TRBV5-5
abundance: NA
CDR3nt: TGTGCCAGCAGCTCGCCGGTAGACAGGATTGGAAAGACCCAGTACTTC
CDR3aa: CASSSPVDRIGKTQYF

d_gene: NA
j_gene: TRBJ2-5
v_gene: TRBV24-1
abundance: NA
CDR3nt: TGTGCCACCAGTGATTTGAATAGTGAAGTGGAGACCCAGTACTTC
CDR3aa: CATSDLNSEVETQYF

d_gene: NA
j_gene: TRBJ2-7
v_gene: TRBV6-2/TRBV6-3
abundance: NA
CDR3nt: TGTGCCAGCAGTTACTTAGCAAGCGGGTACGAGCAGTACTTC
CDR3aa: CASSYLASGYEQYF

d_gene: TRBD1
j_gene: TRBJ1-4
v_gene: TRBV10-3
abundance: NA
CDR3nt: TGTGCCATCAGTGCCCGACAGGGGGCCGGAAAACTGTTTTTT
CDR3aa: CAISARQGAGKLFF

d_gene: NA
j_gene: TRBJ2-2
v_gene: TRBV11-2
abundance: NA
CDR3nt: TGTGCCAGCAGCCCCCCAATCCGGACCGGGGAGCTGTTTTTT
CDR3aa: CASSPPIRTGELFF

d_gene: NA
j_gene: TRBJ1-1
v_gene: TRBV27
abundance: NA
CDR3nt: TGTGCCAGCAGTTTATCGAAGGGGGTGAACACTGAAGCTTTCTTT
CDR3aa: CASSLSKGVNTEAFF

d_gene: NA
j_gene: TRBJ1-1
v_gene: TRBV5-4
abundance: NA
CDR3nt: TGTGCCAGCAGCTTGAACAGGGAGGGAGCTTTCTTT
CDR3aa: CASSLNREGAFF

d_gene: NA
j_gene: TRBJ1-5
v_gene: TRBV3-1/TRBV3-2
abundance: NA
CDR3nt: TGTGCCAGCAGCCAAACGGGCAGGGTGGGCAATCAGCCCCAGCATTTT
CDR3aa: CASSQTGRVGNQPQHF

d_gene: NA
j_gene: TRBJ1-1
v_gene: TRBV10-2
abundance: NA
CDR3nt: TGCGCCAGCAGTGATAAGGGGTTCGGGGGCACTGAAGCTTTCTTT
CDR3aa: CASSDKGFGGTEAFF

d_gene: TRBD1
j_gene: TRBJ1-2
v_gene: TRBV6-6
abundance: NA
CDR3nt: TGTGCCAGCGCGGGGACAGGGTCTGGCTACACCTTC
CDR3aa: CASAGTGSGYTF

d_gene: TRBD2
j_gene: TRBJ2-1
v_gene: TRBV5-1
abundance: once
CDR3nt: TGCGCCAGCAGAGCCGGGGGGGCCGGCAATGAGCAGTTCTTC
CDR3aa: CASRAGGAGNEQFF

d_gene: TRBD1
j_gene: TRBJ1-4
v_gene: TRBV11-2
abundance: NA
CDR3nt: TGTGCCAGCAGCTACGGACAGGGCGGAAAACTGTTTTTT
CDR3aa: CASSYGQGGKLFF

d_gene: NA
j_gene: TRBJ2-7
v_gene: TRBV19
abundance: NA
CDR3nt: TGTGCCAGTAGTATAGCCTCCGAGCAGTACTTC
CDR3aa: CASSIASEQYF

d_gene: TRBD1
j_gene: TRBJ1-1
v_gene: TRBV6-1
abundance: NA
CDR3nt: TGTGCCAGCAGTGAGGCGGGTACAGGGGGAGTGAACACTGAAGCTTTCTTT
CDR3aa: CASSEAGTGGVNTEAFF

d_gene: NA
j_gene: TRBJ1-2
v_gene: TRBV30
abundance: NA
CDR3nt: TGTGCCTGGAGCCCTACAGGGTCTCAGGGCTACACCTTC
CDR3aa: CAWSPTGSQGYTF

d_gene: NA
j_gene: TRBJ2-1
v_gene: TRBV29-1
abundance: NA
CDR3nt: TGCAGCGCTTCGACAGGATACAATGAGCAGTTCTTC
CDR3aa: CSASTGYNEQFF

d_gene: TRBD2
j_gene: TRBJ2-7
v_gene: TRBV7-2
abundance: NA
CDR3nt: TGTGCCAGCAGCCCCCGACGGACTAGCGGGGGGAACGAGCAGTACTTC
CDR3aa: CASSPRRTSGGNEQYF

d_gene: TRBD1
j_gene: TRBJ1-5
v_gene: TRBV23-1
abundance: NA
CDR3nt: TGCGCCAGCCCCATAGATTGGGGACAGGGGGATGATAGCAATCAGCCCCAGCATTTT
CDR3aa: CASPIDWGQGDDSNQPQHF

d_gene: NA
j_gene: TRBJ1-2
v_gene: TRBV21-1
abundance: NA
CDR3nt: TGTGCCAGCAGGCACAGGGACCATTCCTATGGCTACACCTTC
CDR3aa: CASRHRDHSYGYTF

d_gene: TRBD1
j_gene: TRBJ1-3
v_gene: TRBV5-1
abundance: NA
CDR3nt: TGCGCCAGCAGCTTGGAGCAGGGGGCTCAGGGAAACACCATATATTTT
CDR3aa: CASSLEQGAQGNTIYF

d_gene: TRBD1
j_gene: TRBJ1-2
v_gene: TRBV5-8
abundance: NA
CDR3nt: TGTGCCAGCAGCTGGGGGACAGGGACGTTCTATGGCTACACCTTC
CDR3aa: CASSWGTGTFYGYTF

d_gene: NA
j_gene: TRBJ2-1
v_gene: TRBV7-2
abundance: NA
CDR3nt: TGTGCCAGCAGCCTGGGAGTGTCGGGGAGTGAGCAGTTCTTC
CDR3aa: CASSLGVSGSEQFF

d_gene: NA
j_gene: TRBJ2-1
v_gene: TRBV7-2
abundance: NA
CDR3nt: TGTGCCAGCAGCTTGCCAGGCCGCGACGATGAGCAGTTCTTC
CDR3aa: CASSLPGRDDEQFF

d_gene: NA
j_gene: TRBJ1-1
v_gene: TRBV29-1
abundance: NA
CDR3nt: TGCAGCGCGTCTCGGGGGAGAGGGACTGAAGCTTTCTTT
CDR3aa: CSASRGRGTEAFF

d_gene: TRBD2
j_gene: TRBJ2-1
v_gene: TRBV5-6
abundance: NA
CDR3nt: TGTGCCAGCAGCCCGGGACTAGCGGGGGACTATTCCTACAATGAGCAGTTCTTC
CDR3aa: CASSPGLAGDYSYNEQFF

d_gene: NA
j_gene: TRBJ1-1
v_gene: TRBV5-1
abundance: NA
CDR3nt: TGCGCCAGCAGCTTGGATGGGGCTGGTTTGGGCACTGAAGCTTTCTTT
CDR3aa: CASSLDGAGLGTEAFF

d_gene: NA
j_gene: TRBJ2-7
v_gene: TRBV5-4
abundance: NA
CDR3nt: TGTGCCAGCAGCTCTTCGACAGGAGCCTACGAGCAGTACTTC
CDR3aa: CASSSSTGAYEQYF

d_gene: NA
j_gene: TRBJ1-5
v_gene: TRBV19
abundance: once
CDR3nt: TGTGCCAGTAGTATAGAGCGAAATCAGCCCCAGCATTTT
CDR3aa: CASSIERNQPQHF

d_gene: NA
j_gene: TRBJ2-1
v_gene: TRBV5-4
abundance: NA
CDR3nt: TGTGCCAGCAGCTTGGGTTCGGGGAGCTCCTACAATGAGCAGTTCTTC
CDR3aa: CASSLGSGSSYNEQFF

d_gene: TRBD1
j_gene: TRBJ2-2
v_gene: TRBV2
abundance: NA
CDR3nt: TGTGCCAGCAGTTCGGACAGGGTATATACCGGGGAGCTGTTTTTT
CDR3aa: CASSSDRVYTGELFF

d_gene: NA
j_gene: TRBJ1-6
v_gene: TRBV7-9
abundance: NA
CDR3nt: TGTGCCAGCAGCAGACAGGTACCCTATAATTCACCCCTCCACTTT
CDR3aa: CASSRQVPYNSPLHF

d_gene: NA
j_gene: TRBJ1-1
v_gene: TRBV7-3
abundance: NA
CDR3nt: TGTGCCAGCAGCTCATCGGGGGGTAACACTGAAGCTTTCTTT
CDR3aa: CASSSSGGNTEAFF

d_gene: TRBD1
j_gene: TRBJ1-1
v_gene: TRBV9
abundance: NA
CDR3nt: TGTGCCAGCAGCGTTGAGGGGGCGCCGAACACTGAAGCTTTCTTT
CDR3aa: CASSVEGAPNTEAFF